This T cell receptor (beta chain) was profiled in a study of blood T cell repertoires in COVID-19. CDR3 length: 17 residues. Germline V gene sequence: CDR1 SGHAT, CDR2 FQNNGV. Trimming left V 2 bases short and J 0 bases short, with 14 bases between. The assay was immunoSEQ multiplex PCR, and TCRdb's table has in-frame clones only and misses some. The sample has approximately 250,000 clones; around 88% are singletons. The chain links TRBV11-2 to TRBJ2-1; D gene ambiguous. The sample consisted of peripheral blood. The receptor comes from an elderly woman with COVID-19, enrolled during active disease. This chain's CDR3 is CASSLMRLSSSYNEQFF. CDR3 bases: TGTGCCAGCAGCTTAATGCGGCTATCTAGCTCCTACAATGAGCAGTTCTTC.